The 21 T cell receptor beta chains in this list originate from one sample, sequenced in a study of blood T cell repertoires in COVID-19. Sequenced by immunoSEQ multiplex PCR; TCRdb stores in-frame clones only, minus some. Of roughly 410,000 clones listed, roughly nine tenths were seen once; the top ten hold over 1%. Sequences were obtained from peripheral blood. The receptors were sampled from a man aged 35-49 years with acute or convalescent COVID-19.

The chain couples TRBV27 to TRBJ1-1; unclear D gene. The CDR3 has 16 residues. The V and J ends lost 1 base and 5 bases respectively, with 17 bases between them. CDR1 is MNHEY and CDR2 is SMNVEV in the germline V gene (reference sequence). The chain's CDR3 is CASSLFWEDVPTEAFF. The CDR3 DNA follows: TGTGCCAGCAGTTTATTTTGGGAGGACGTCCCTACTGAAGCTTTCTTT.

The chain recombines TRBV5-1 with TRBJ2-7; D perhaps matches TRBD1 (5 bases). The germline V gene encodes CDR1 SGHRS and CDR2 YFSETQ. V was trimmed by 4 bases and J by 8 bases, leaving 19 bases between them. This CDR3 region has 14 residues. Written as DNA, the CDR3 is TGCGCCAGCAGCCCGGACATAGGTAGGGGTAAGCAGTACTTC. Protein product: CASSPDIGRGKQYF. Filled out from reference TRBV5-1 and TRBJ2-7, the complete variable domain reads KAGVTQTPRYLIKTRGQQVTLSCSPISGHRSVSWYQQTPGQGLQFLFEYFSETQRNKGNFPGRFSGRQFSNSRSEMNVSTLELGDSALYLCASSPDIGRGKQYFGPGTRLTVT.

This clone showed up just a few times. The chain couples TRBV7-6 to TRBJ1-4, with 8 bases identical to TRBD1. J was trimmed by 4 bases and V by 3 bases; bases with no gene match: 4. The CDR3 spans 15 residues. The germline V gene has CDR1 SGHVS and CDR2 FNYEAQ. CDR3 in DNA: TGTGCCAGCAGCTTGGACAGGGCCTTTAATGAAAAACTGTTTTTT. Protein: CASSLDRAFNEKLFF. The full variable domain, with the rest looked up from reference TRBV7-6 and TRBJ1-4, is GAGVSQSPRYKVTKRGQDVALRCDPISGHVSLYWYRQALGQGPEFLTYFNYEAQQDKSGLPNDRFSAERPEGSISTLTIQRTEQRDSAMYRCASSLDRAFNEKLFFGSGTQLSVL.

V usage is TRBV19 and J usage is TRBJ1-6; D is unresolved. CDR3 size: 13 residues. Trimming shortened V by 5 bases and J by 10 bases, and 12 bases separated the two germline ends. Per germline, CDR1 LNHDA and CDR2 SQIVND (reference sequence). CDR3 bases: TGTGCCAGTAGTGTAGGGCCTCTCTCACCCCTCCACTTT. Translation gives CASSVGPLSPLHF.

The J gene is TRBJ1-1, the V gene TRBV9, with no clear D. This CDR3 has 13 residues. Germline CDR1 reads SGDLS; CDR2 reads YYNGEE. Trimming removed 1 base at V and 6 bases at J, with 10 bases between. CDR3 DNA: TGTGCCAGCAGCGTACTAACCCCCTCTGAAGCTTTCTTT. Protein product: CASSVLTPSEAFF.

The chain links TRBV29-1 to TRBJ1-4; no clear D. Per the germline V gene, CDR1 is SQVTM and CDR2 is ANQGSEA. V lost 6 bases, J lost 0 bases, and 20 bases lay in between. The CDR3 consists of 17 residues. The DNA for the CDR3 is TGCAGCGTCGGGGATGGACGGGGAATTGCAACTAATGAAAAACTGTTTTTT. Translating it yields CSVGDGRGIATNEKLFF.

The CDR3 spells CASSFNRGGGYTF. The CDR3 region has the DNA TGTGCCAGCAGCTTTAATCGGGGGGGCGGCTACACCTTC. The chain is built from TRBV7-2 and TRBJ1-2; TRBD1 might be the D (6 bases). V was shortened by 3 bases and J by 8 bases, with 13 bases between the two germline ends. This CDR3 contains 13 residues. The V gene's germline CDR1 is SGHTA and CDR2 FQGNSA. The full variable domain, completed using reference TRBV7-2 and TRBJ1-2, is GAGVSQSPSNKVTEKGKDVELRCDPISGHTALYWYRQSLGQGLEFLIYFQGNSAPDKSGLPSDRFSAERTGGSVSTLTIQRTQQEDSAVYLCASSFNRGGGYTFGSGTRLTVV.

The rearrangement joins TRBV5-1 to TRBJ2-7; a possible D gene is TRBD1 (6 bases). Germline loops: CDR1 SGHRS, CDR2 YFSETQ. The V and J ends lost 5 bases and 2 bases respectively, with 14 bases between them. The CDR3 contains 14 residues. In nucleotides, the CDR3 is TGCGCCAGCAGTTCCACGGGACAAGCCTACGAGCAGTACTTC. It encodes CASSSTGQAYEQYF. The entire variable domain, with the rest obtained from reference TRBV5-1 and TRBJ2-7, is as follows: KAGVTQTPRYLIKTRGQQVTLSCSPISGHRSVSWYQQTPGQGLQFLFEYFSETQRNKGNFPGRFSGRQFSNSRSEMNVSTLELGDSALYLCASSSTGQAYEQYFGPGTRLTVT.

The chain recombines TRBV5-5 with TRBJ2-1, with D possibly being TRBD2 (6 bases). The V end was cut by 0 bases, the J end by 1 base, with 11 bases between. CDR1 is SGHKS, CDR2 YYEKEE, per germline (reference sequence). The CDR3 has 16 amino acids. CDR3 amino acids: CASSLDGGFSYNEQFF. The CDR3 DNA is TGTGCCAGCAGCTTGGATGGGGGGTTTTCCTACAATGAGCAGTTCTTC.

The rearrangement joins TRBV9 to TRBJ2-7, with 8 positions matching TRBD2. V shed 0 bases and J 3 bases; nucleotides not matched to a gene: 2. The germline gives CDR1 SGDLS, CDR2 YYNGEE. The CDR3 sequence is 14 residues long. The CDR3 nucleotides read TGTGCCAGCAGCGTAGGAACTAGCGGCTACGAGCAGTACTTC. Protein product: CASSVGTSGYEQYF.

The chain uses TRBV9 and TRBJ2-7; 9 positions match TRBD1. The germline V gene has CDR1 SGDLS and CDR2 YYNGEE. Trimming took 4 bases from V and 1 from J; bases not matched to a gene: 6. The CDR3 has 15 residues. As DNA, the CDR3 is TGTGCCAGCAGCTACGGGACAGGGATTTCCTACGAGCAGTACTTC. Protein sequence: CASSYGTGISYEQYF.

The rearrangement uses TRBV18 and TRBJ1-1; 9 bases line up with TRBD1. V gave up 3 bases and J gave up 11 bases; unmatched junction bases: 7. Germline loops: CDR1 KGHSH, CDR2 LQKENI. The CDR3 spans 13 residues. CDR3 residues: CASSPERDRDAFF. In nucleotides, the CDR3 is TGTGCCAGCTCACCGGAGAGGGACAGGGACGCTTTCTTT.

The V and J genes are TRBV14 and TRBJ1-4, with 7 positions matching TRBD1. Germline-derived CDR1 and CDR2 are SGHDN and FVKESK. After removal of 6 bases from V and 5 bases from J, the junction contained 15 bases not matched to a gene. The CDR3 is made up of 17 amino acids. The CDR3 is CASSRSGTPGGNEKLFF. As DNA, the CDR3 is TGTGCCAGCAGTCGTTCCGGGACCCCAGGGGGGAATGAAAAACTGTTTTTT.

The chain recombines TRBV7-8 with TRBJ1-2; D ambiguous. Trimming removed 2 bases at V and 2 bases at J, with 6 bases between. The CDR3 has 13 amino acids. Germline CDR1 reads SGHVS; CDR2 reads FQNEAQ. DNA of the CDR3: TGTGCCAGCAGCTTAAGCCGGAACTATGGCTACACCTTC. Residues: CASSLSRNYGYTF.

The V call is TRBV5-4, the J call TRBJ1-1; TRBD1 is a possible D gene (6 bases). In germline, CDR1 is SGHNT, CDR2 YYREEE (reference sequence). Trimming took off 3 bases at V and 7 bases at J, with 16 bases between the two ends. The CDR3 totals 14 residues. In DNA, the CDR3 is TGTGCCAGCAGCTCTGTAAGGACAGAGGGTGAAGCTTTCTTT. It translates to CASSSVRTEGEAFF.

This rearrangement joins TRBV19 to TRBJ2-7; a possible D gene is TRBD2 (6 bases). Trimming took off 1 base at V and 5 bases at J, with 9 bases between the two ends. CDR1 is LNHDA and CDR2 is SQIVND in the germline V gene (reference sequence). The CDR3 has 13 amino acids. CDR3 loop: CASSIGGGDEQYF. The CDR3 DNA follows: TGTGCCAGTAGTATAGGAGGAGGGGACGAGCAGTACTTC. Together with reference TRBV19 and TRBJ2-7, the CDR3 gives the full variable domain: DGGITQSPKYLFRKEGQNVTLSCEQNLNHDAMYWYRQDPGQGLRLIYYSQIVNDFQKGDIAEGYSVSREKKESFPLTVTSAQKNPTAFYLCASSIGGGDEQYFGPGTRLTVT.

This sequence joins TRBV6-5 and TRBJ1-1; the D is unclear. This CDR3 region has 13 residues. Trimming removed 0 bases from V and 5 bases from J, with 7 bases in between. CDR1 MNHEY and CDR2 SVGAGI come from the germline V gene. The CDR3 coding sequence is TGTGCCAGCAGTTACTCCCCCAAAACTGAAGCTTTCTTT. This encodes CASSYSPKTEAFF.

V usage is TRBV7-2 and J usage is TRBJ1-2; the match to TRBD1 covers 9 bases. Per the germline V gene, CDR1 is SGHTA and CDR2 is FQGNSA. The CDR3 is 13 residues long. J lost 6 bases, V lost 6 bases, and 5 bases had no gene match. The CDR3, as DNA: TGTGCCAGCAGGGGACAGGGAATCGATGGCTACACCTTC. Amino acids: CASRGQGIDGYTF.

The chain combines TRBV2 with TRBJ2-5; 9 bases line up with TRBD1. Germline V gene data show CDR1 as SNHLY and CDR2 as FYNNEI. Trimming at V came to 8 bases and at J to 5 bases, leaving 6 bases not matched to a gene. This CDR3 region has 13 residues. The CDR3 here is CASCTGGLETQYF. In DNA form, the CDR3 reads TGTGCCAGCTGTACAGGGGGCTTGGAGACCCAGTACTTC.

The V call is TRBV5-6, the J call TRBJ2-3; unclear D gene. There are 13 residues in the CDR3. Germline V gene data show CDR1 as SGHDT and CDR2 as YYEEEE. V lost 2 bases, J lost 2 bases, and 6 bases lay in between. CDR3 amino acids: CASSLIYTDTQYF. CDR3 nucleotide sequence: TGTGCCAGCAGCTTAATTTACACAGATACGCAGTATTTT.

CDR3 sequence reads: CASSSPGQGYEAFF. The CDR3 coding sequence is TGTGCCAGCAGTTCTCCGGGACAGGGATATGAAGCTTTCTTT. J is TRBJ1-1 and V is TRBV28; 9 bases line up with TRBD1. Trimming removed 4 bases from V and 7 bases from J; junction bases left unmatched: 7. Germline V CDR1 and CDR2: MDHEN, SYDVKM. The CDR3 runs 14 residues.